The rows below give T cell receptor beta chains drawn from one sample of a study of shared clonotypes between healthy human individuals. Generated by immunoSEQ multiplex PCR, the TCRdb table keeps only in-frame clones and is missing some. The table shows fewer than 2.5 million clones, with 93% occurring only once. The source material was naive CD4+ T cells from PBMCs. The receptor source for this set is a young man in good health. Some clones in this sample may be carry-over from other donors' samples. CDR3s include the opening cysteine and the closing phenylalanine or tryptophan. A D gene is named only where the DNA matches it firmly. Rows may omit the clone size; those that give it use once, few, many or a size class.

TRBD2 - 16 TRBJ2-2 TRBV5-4 CASSPGTSGRAGELFF TGTGCCAGCAGCCCAGGGACTAGCGGGAGGGCCGGGGAGCTGTTTTTT
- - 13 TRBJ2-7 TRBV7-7 CASSLVPGYEQYF TGTGCCAGCAGCTTAGTCCCGGGCTACGAGCAGTACTTC
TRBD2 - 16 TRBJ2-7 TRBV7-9 CASMTVAGAASYEQYF TGTGCCAGCATGACCGTAGCGGGAGCCGCCTCCTACGAGCAGTACTTC
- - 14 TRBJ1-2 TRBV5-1 CASSWRGADDGYTF TGCGCCAGCAGCTGGAGGGGGGCGGACGATGGCTACACCTTC
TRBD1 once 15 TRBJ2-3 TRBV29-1 CSVARQGLGTDTQYF TGCAGCGTTGCCAGACAGGGGTTGGGCACAGATACGCAGTATTTT
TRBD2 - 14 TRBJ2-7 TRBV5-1 CASSRGGRAYEQYF TGCGCCAGCAGCCGGGGCGGGAGGGCCTACGAGCAGTACTTC
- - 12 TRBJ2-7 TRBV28 CASSLIDYEQYF TGTGCCAGCAGTTTGATCGACTACGAGCAGTACTTC
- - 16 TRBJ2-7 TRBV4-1 CASSQGVLALAYEQYF TGCGCCAGCAGCCAAGGTGTACTAGCTTTGGCTTACGAGCAGTACTTC
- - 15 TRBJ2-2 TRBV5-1 CASSPRQARTGELFF TGCGCCAGCAGCCCCCGACAGGCTCGCACCGGGGAGCTGTTTTTT
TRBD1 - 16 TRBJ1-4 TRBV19 CASSKLGQALNEKLFF TGTGCCAGTAGTAAGCTCGGACAGGCCCTAAATGAAAAACTGTTTTTT
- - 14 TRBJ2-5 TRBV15 CATSRGSQEETQYF TGTGCCACCAGCAGAGGGTCACAGGAGGAGACCCAGTACTTC
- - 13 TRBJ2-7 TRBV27 CASKPRGYYEQYF TGTGCCAGCAAACCCAGGGGTTACTACGAGCAGTACTTC
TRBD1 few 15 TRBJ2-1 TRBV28 CASSSRDRSYNEQFF TGTGCCAGCAGTTCCCGGGACAGGTCCTACAATGAGCAGTTCTTC
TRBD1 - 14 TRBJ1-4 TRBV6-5 CASSLRDRVEKLFF TGTGCCAGCAGCCTCCGGGACAGGGTTGAAAAACTGTTTTTT
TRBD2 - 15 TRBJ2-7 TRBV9 CASSARLAGPYEQYF TGTGCCAGCAGCGCGAGACTAGCGGGGCCCTACGAGCAGTACTTC
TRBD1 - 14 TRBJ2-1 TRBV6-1 CASAPGTAYNEQFF TGTGCCAGCGCGCCCGGGACAGCCTACAATGAGCAGTTCTTC
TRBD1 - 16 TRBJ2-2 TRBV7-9 CASSAHWTGESGELFF TGTGCCAGCAGCGCCCACTGGACAGGGGAGAGCGGGGAGCTGTTTTTT
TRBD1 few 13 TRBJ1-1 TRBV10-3 CAIRQGSGTEAFF TGTGCCATCAGACAGGGGTCCGGGACTGAAGCTTTCTTT
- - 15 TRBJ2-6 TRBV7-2 CASSKGGSGANVLTF TGTGCCAGCAGCAAAGGAGGGTCCGGGGCCAACGTCCTGACTTTC
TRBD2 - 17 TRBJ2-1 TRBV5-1 CASSLVASGSSYNEQFF TGCGCCAGCAGCTTGGTGGCTAGCGGGAGTTCCTACAATGAGCAGTTCTTC
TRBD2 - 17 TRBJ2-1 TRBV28 CASSSTGAGVLYNEQFF TGTGCCAGCAGCTCAACCGGGGCGGGAGTGTTATACAATGAGCAGTTCTTC
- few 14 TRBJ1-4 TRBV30 CAWSRGAADEKLFF TGTGCCTGGAGTCGAGGGGCGGCTGATGAAAAACTGTTTTTT
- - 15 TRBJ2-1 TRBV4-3 CASSQGPPMRNEQFF TGCGCCAGCAGCCAAGGGCCCCCCATGAGGAATGAGCAGTTCTTC
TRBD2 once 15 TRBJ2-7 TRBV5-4 CASSLSSGMVYEQYF TGTGCCAGCAGCTTGTCTAGCGGGATGGTCTACGAGCAGTACTTC
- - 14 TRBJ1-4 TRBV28 CASSSAGVNEKLFF TGTGCCAGCAGTTCGGCAGGGGTTAATGAAAAACTGTTTTTT
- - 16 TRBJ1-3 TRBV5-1 CASSSSTGTSGNTIYF TGCGCCAGCAGCTCGAGCACCGGGACCTCAGGAAACACCATATATTTT
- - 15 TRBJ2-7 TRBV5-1 CASSLVGGPYYEQYF TGCGCCAGCAGCTTGGTCGGCGGACCGTACTACGAGCAGTACTTC
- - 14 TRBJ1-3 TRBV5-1 CASSLVVGGNTIYF TGCGCCAGCAGCTTGGTCGTAGGGGGAAACACCATATATTTT